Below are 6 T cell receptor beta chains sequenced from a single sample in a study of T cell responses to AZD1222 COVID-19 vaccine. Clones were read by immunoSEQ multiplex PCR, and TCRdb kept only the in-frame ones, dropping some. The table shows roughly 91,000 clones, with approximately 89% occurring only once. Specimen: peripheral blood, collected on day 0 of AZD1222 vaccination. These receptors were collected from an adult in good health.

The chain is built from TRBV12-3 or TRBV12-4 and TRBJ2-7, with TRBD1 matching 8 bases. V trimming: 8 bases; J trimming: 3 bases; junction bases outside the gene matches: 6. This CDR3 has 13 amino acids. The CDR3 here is CASQNTGGYEQYF. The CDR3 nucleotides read TGTGCCAGCCAAAATACAGGGGGCTACGAGCAGTACTTC.

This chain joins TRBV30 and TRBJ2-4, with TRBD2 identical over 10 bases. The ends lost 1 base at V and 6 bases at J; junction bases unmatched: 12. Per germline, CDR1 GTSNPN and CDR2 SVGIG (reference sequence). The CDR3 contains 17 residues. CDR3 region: CAWSGPGAGGRGNIQYF. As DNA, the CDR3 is TGTGCCTGGAGTGGTCCCGGAGCGGGGGGGCGCGGAAACATTCAGTACTTC.

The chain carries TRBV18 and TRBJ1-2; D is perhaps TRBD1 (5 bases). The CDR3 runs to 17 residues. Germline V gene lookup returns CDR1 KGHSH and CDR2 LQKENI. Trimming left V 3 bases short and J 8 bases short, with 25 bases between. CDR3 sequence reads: CASSPQALTGNSGGYTF. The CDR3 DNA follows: TGTGCCAGCTCACCTCAAGCCTTAACAGGAAATAGCGGGGGCTACACCTTC.

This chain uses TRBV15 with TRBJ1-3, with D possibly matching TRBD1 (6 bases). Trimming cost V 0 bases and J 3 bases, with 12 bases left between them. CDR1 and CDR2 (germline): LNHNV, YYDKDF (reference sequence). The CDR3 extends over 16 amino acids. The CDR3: CATSRDQGRGGNTIYF. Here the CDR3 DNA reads TGTGCCACCAGCAGAGATCAAGGCAGGGGTGGAAACACCATATATTTT.

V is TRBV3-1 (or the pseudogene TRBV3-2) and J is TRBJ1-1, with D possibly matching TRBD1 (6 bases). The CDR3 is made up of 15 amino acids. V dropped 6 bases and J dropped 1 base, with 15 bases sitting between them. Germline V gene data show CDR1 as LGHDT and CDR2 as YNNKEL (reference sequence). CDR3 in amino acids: CASRSTGHTNTEAFF. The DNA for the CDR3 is TGTGCCAGCAGGTCTACAGGGCATACGAACACTGAAGCTTTCTTT.

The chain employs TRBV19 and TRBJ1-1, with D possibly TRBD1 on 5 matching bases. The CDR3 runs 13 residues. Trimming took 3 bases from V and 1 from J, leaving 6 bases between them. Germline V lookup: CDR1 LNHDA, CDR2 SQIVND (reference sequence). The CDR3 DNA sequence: TGTGCCAGTAGTATTGGACAGAACACTGAAGCTTTCTTT. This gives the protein CASSIGQNTEAFF. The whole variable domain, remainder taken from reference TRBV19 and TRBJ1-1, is DGGITQSPKYLFRKEGQNVTLSCEQNLNHDAMYWYRQDPGQGLRLIYYSQIVNDFQKGDIAEGYSVSREKKESFPLTVTSAQKNPTAFYLCASSIGQNTEAFFGQGTRLTVV.